Listed below are T cell receptor beta chains from one sample, sequenced in a study of T cell responses to AZD1222 COVID-19 vaccine. The data were produced by immunoSEQ multiplex PCR, yet TCRdb's version contains in-frame clones alone and is incomplete. The table lists more than 50,000 clones, 80% to 90% of them singletons. Sequencing used peripheral blood, obtained on day 0 of AZD1222 vaccination. The origin of the receptors is an adult in good health. Each CDR3 is given with its conserved first and last residue. D genes are given only for firm matches. Size is stated for part of the rows, as once, few or many counts, or as a class when the clone is expanded.

D | size | J | V | CDR3 | DNA
TRBD2 | . | TRBJ2-7 | TRBV11-2 | CASSSGTSGRIPYEQYF | TGTGCCAGCAGCTCTGGGACTAGCGGGAGGATCCCCTACGAGCAGTACTTC
. | . | TRBJ2-3 | TRBV12-5 | CASGSTVTDTQYF | TGTGCTAGTGGTTCCACAGTCACAGATACGCAGTATTTT
TRBD2 | . | TRBJ2-7 | TRBV7-2 | CASSPTGLAGLGYEQYF | TGTGCCAGCAGCCCAACGGGACTAGCGGGTTTAGGCTACGAGCAGTACTTC
. | . | TRBJ2-7 | TRBV19 | CASSTQGSYEQYF | TGTGCCAGTAGTACCCAGGGTTCCTACGAGCAGTACTTC
. | . | TRBJ1-2 | TRBV11-2 | CASSSLRFGSYGYTF | TGTGCCAGCAGCTCACTGAGGTTCGGGAGCTATGGCTACACCTTC
. | . | TRBJ1-4 | TRBV11-1 | CASRPSGTSNEKLFF | TGTGCCAGCAGACCTTCCGGGACGTCGAATGAAAAACTGTTTTTT
. | . | TRBJ2-5 | TRBV28 | CASSRTGEGLQETQYF | TGTGCCAGCAGTCGCACAGGGGAGGGACTCCAAGAGACCCAGTACTTC
TRBD2 | . | TRBJ2-7 | TRBV2 | CASSGRKLAGGPYEQYF | TGTGCCAGCAGTGGAAGGAAACTAGCGGGAGGGCCCTACGAGCAGTACTTC
. | . | TRBJ2-1 | TRBV12-5 | CASGSDFFKQFF | TGTGCTAGTGGTTCAGATTTCTTTAAGCAGTTCTTC
TRBD1 | . | TRBJ2-5 | TRBV11-2 | CASSSRSFRGHPLVETQYF | TGTGCCAGCAGCTCCCGGTCGTTCAGGGGGCACCCCCTGGTTGAGACCCAGTACTTC
TRBD1 | . | TRBJ2-2 | TRBV2 | CASRVGQGSTGELFF | TGTGCCAGCAGGGTGGGACAGGGGAGCACCGGGGAGCTGTTTTTT
. | once | TRBJ2-2 | TRBV27 | CASSFRENTGELFF | TGTGCCAGCAGTTTTCGAGAGAACACCGGGGAGCTGTTTTTT